A selection of T cell receptor beta chains follows, all from one sample in a study of T cell changes during pregnancy in multiple sclerosis. Some clones are missing from TCRdb's copy, which holds only in-frame ones; the method was immunoSEQ multiplex PCR. In the table there are about 24,000 clones, 80% to 90% of which are singletons. Material: CD8+ T cells from peripheral blood mononuclear cells, obtained in the first trimester of pregnancy. The receptors were sampled from a female donor in good health, enrolled as a control in a pregnancy study. Both conserved end residues are part of each CDR3. A D gene is named only where the DNA matches it firmly. Size values are once, few and many counts, or a class for expanded clones, and some rows have none.

abundance | d_gene | j_gene | len | v_gene | CDR3nt | CDR3aa
few | NA | TRBJ2-7 | 14 | TRBV6-1 | TGTGCCAGCAGTCCAAGGGGGAGCTCCTACGAGCAGTACTTC | CASSPRGSSYEQYF
NA | TRBD1 | TRBJ2-2 | 15 | TRBV6-4 | TGTGCCAGCAGTCGGACAGGGGGCCACACCGGGGAGCTGTTTTTT | CASSRTGGHTGELFF
few | TRBD2 | TRBJ2-1 | 16 | TRBV27 | TGTGCCAGCAGTTTATTGCGGGGGGCCCCCTACAATGAGCAGTTCTTC | CASSLLRGAPYNEQFF
NA | NA | TRBJ2-7 | 12 | TRBV6-5 | TGTGCCAGCGGCCTCAGGGGAAGCGAGCAGTACTTC | CASGLRGSEQYF
NA | NA | TRBJ2-7 | 14 | TRBV6-1 | TGTGCCAGCAGTGGTCGGGGGGCATCCTACGAGCAGTACTTC | CASSGRGASYEQYF
few | NA | TRBJ1-3 | 15 | TRBV4-1 | TGCGCCAGCAGCCAAGCGATGCGCTCTGGAAACACCATATATTTT | CASSQAMRSGNTIYF
NA | TRBD1 | TRBJ2-2 | 19 | TRBV29-1 | TGCAGCGTTGAAAGAGTCGAGTTGGGGCAGGGGGCTGGCACCGGGGAGCTGTTTTTT | CSVERVELGQGAGTGELFF
few | NA | TRBJ2-3 | 13 | TRBV6-5 | TGTGCCAGCAGCGTCGACTCCACAGATACGCAGTATTTT | CASSVDSTDTQYF
NA | NA | TRBJ2-5 | 17 | TRBV7-6 | TGTGCCAGCAGCTTAGTTTATTTCGGTTCCAGGGAAGAGACCCAGTACTTC | CASSLVYFGSREETQYF
NA | TRBD2 | TRBJ2-3 | 17 | TRBV28 | TGTGCCAGCAGTTTACTCCGTACCGGGACTAGCGAGGATACGCAGTATTTT | CASSLLRTGTSEDTQYF
NA | NA | TRBJ2-5 | 14 | TRBV15 | TGTGCCACCAGCAGAGCCGGGACTCAAGAGACCCAGTACTTC | CATSRAGTQETQYF
NA | NA | TRBJ2-6 | 15 | TRBV19 | TGTGCCAGTAGTATAGTTTACTCTGGGGCCAACGTCCTGACTTTC | CASSIVYSGANVLTF
NA | NA | TRBJ1-2 | 13 | TRBV27 | TGTGCCAGCAGCCGTCGGGGGGACTATGGCTACACCTTC | CASSRRGDYGYTF
NA | TRBD1 | TRBJ1-3 | 17 | TRBV7-6 | TGTGCCAGCAGCTTGGGGGGGACAGGGCTGGCTGGAAACACCATATATTTT | CASSLGGTGLAGNTIYF
NA | NA | TRBJ1-1 | 14 | TRBV6-1 | TGTGCCAGCAGTGAAGGGGCAGGCCACACTGAAGCTTTCTTT | CASSEGAGHTEAFF
NA | NA | TRBJ1-1 | 11 | TRBV5-4 | TGTGCCATCAAGACTAACACTGAAGCTTTCTTT | CAIKTNTEAFF
few | TRBD1 | TRBJ1-1 | 16 | TRBV4-2 | TGTGCCAGCAGCCTAGGGACAGGGGGCCGTAACACTGAAGCTTTCTTT | CASSLGTGGRNTEAFF
NA | NA | TRBJ2-7 | 10 | TRBV28 | TGTGCCAGCAGCACCTACGAGCAGTACTTC | CASSTYEQYF
NA | NA | TRBJ1-1 | 15 | TRBV7-8 | TGTGCCAGCAGCTTAGTGTACAGGGTGAACACTGAAGCTTTCTTT | CASSLVYRVNTEAFF
NA | NA | TRBJ1-1 | 13 | TRBV11-3 | TGTGCCAGCAGCTTGACAGGATCAGGTGAAGCTTTCTTT | CASSLTGSGEAFF
NA | NA | TRBJ2-7 | 14 | TRBV4-1 | TGCGCCAGCAGCCAAGATACAACAAACTACGAGCAGTACTTC | CASSQDTTNYEQYF
NA | NA | TRBJ2-1 | 13 | TRBV9 | TGTGCCAGCAATCCCCGCGGGTTACATGAGCAGTTCTTC | CASNPRGLHEQFF